This TCR beta chain emerged from a study of T cell changes during pregnancy in multiple sclerosis. The CDR3 loop spans 16 amino acids. From germline, CDR1 is SGHTA and CDR2 FQGNSA. V lost 2 bases to trimming and J lost 0 bases; unmatched junction nucleotides: 3. Some clones are missing from TCRdb's copy, which holds only in-frame ones; the method was immunoSEQ multiplex PCR. This sample has 100,000 or so clones, with 80% to 95% found just once. This chain links TRBV7-2 with TRBJ2-1; 8 nucleotides match TRBD2. The source of this sequence is a female donor with multiple sclerosis, enrolled in a pregnancy study. The sample was peripheral blood, taken in the second trimester of pregnancy. The DNA of the CDR3 is TGTGCCAGCAGCTTAAGCGGGAGTCACTCCTACAATGAGCAGTTCTTC. Protein: CASSLSGSHSYNEQFF. Complete variable domain (other parts from reference TRBV7-2 and TRBJ2-1): GAGVSQSPSNKVTEKGKDVELRCDPISGHTALYWYRQSLGQGLEFLIYFQGNSAPDKSGLPSDRFSAERTGGSVSTLTIQRTQQEDSAVYLCASSLSGSHSYNEQFFGPGTRLTVL.